The 3 T cell receptor beta chains in this list originate from one sample, sequenced in a study of T-cell memory formation after mild COVID-19. TCRdb fed the 5' RACE reads into MiXCR, producing one record per CDR3 protein. The repertoire holds tens of thousands of distinct CDR3 sequences, with around 13% as singletons. The sequenced material came from PBMCs or a T cell subset sorted from them (not recorded which). These TCRs come from an adult woman who had mild COVID-19 (a few samples of this study predate the infection). Cell type and time point are not known.

The rearrangement links TRBV29-1 to TRBJ2-7, with TRBD2 matching over 7 bases. The V gene's germline CDR1 is SQVTM and CDR2 ANQGSEA. This CDR3 comprises 13 residues. V trimming: 1 base; J trimming: 5 bases; junction bases outside the gene matches: 5. Written as DNA, the CDR3 is TGCAGCGTTGAAGTAGCGGGCAATCACGAGCAGTACTTC. The encoded protein is CSVEVAGNHEQYF.

This clonotype has more than one count but fewer than ten. This chain connects TRBV4-3 to TRBJ2-7, with D perhaps being TRBD1 or TRBD2 (7 bases each). CDR1 is LGHNA and CDR2 is YSLEER in the germline V gene. This CDR3 has 17 amino acids. The ends were cut back, 0 bases at V and 6 bases at J, with 21 bases in the middle. This CDR3 reads CASSQEATGTPGGEQYF. The DNA for the CDR3 is TGCGCCAGCAGCCAAGAGGCGACAGGGACTCCGGGGGGCGAGCAGTACTTC.

The V gene is TRBV5-1, the J gene TRBJ1-5; a possible D gene is TRBD1 (5 bases). The CDR3 is 15 residues long. CDR1 and CDR2 from the germline V gene are SGHRS and YFSETQ. Trimming took 3 bases from V and 7 from J, leaving 17 bases between them. The CDR3 nucleotides are TGCGCCAGCAGCTATACTCCAGGGTCGAGGCAGCCCCAGCATTTT. This gives the protein CASSYTPGSRQPQHF. The full variable domain, rest sourced from reference TRBV5-1 and TRBJ1-5, is KAGVTQTPRYLIKTRGQQVTLSCSPISGHRSVSWYQQTPGQGLQFLFEYFSETQRNKGNFPGRFSGRQFSNSRSEMNVSTLELGDSALYLCASSYTPGSRQPQHFGDGTRLSIL.